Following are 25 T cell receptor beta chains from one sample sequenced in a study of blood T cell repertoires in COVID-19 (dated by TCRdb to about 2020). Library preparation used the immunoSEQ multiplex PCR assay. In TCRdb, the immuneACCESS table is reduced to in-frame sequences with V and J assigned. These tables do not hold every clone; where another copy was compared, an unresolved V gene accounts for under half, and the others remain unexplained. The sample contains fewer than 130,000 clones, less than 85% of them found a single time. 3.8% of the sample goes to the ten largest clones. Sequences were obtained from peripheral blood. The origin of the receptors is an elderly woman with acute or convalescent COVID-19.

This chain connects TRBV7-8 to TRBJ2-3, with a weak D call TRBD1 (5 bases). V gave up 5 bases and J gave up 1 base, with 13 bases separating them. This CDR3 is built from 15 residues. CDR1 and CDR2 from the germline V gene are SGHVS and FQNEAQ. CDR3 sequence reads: CASSEKIQGTDTQYF. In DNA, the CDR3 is TGTGCCAGCAGCGAGAAGATACAGGGCACAGATACGCAGTATTTT.

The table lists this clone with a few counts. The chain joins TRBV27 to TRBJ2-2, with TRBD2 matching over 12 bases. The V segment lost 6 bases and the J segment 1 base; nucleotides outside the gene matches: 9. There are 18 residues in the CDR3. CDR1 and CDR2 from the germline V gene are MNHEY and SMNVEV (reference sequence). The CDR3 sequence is CASRSQGGLAGNTGELFF. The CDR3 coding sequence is TGTGCCAGCAGGTCTCAAGGGGGACTAGCGGGGAACACCGGGGAGCTGTTTTTT.

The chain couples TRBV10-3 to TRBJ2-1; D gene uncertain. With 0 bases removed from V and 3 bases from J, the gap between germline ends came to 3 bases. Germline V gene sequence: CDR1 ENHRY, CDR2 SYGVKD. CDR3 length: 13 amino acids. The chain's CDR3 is CAISESSYNEQFF. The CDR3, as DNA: TGTGCCATCAGTGAGTCTAGCTACAATGAGCAGTTCTTC.

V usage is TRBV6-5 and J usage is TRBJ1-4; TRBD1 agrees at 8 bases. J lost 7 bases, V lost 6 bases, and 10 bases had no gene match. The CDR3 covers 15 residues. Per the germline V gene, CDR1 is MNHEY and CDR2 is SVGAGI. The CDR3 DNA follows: TGTGCCAGCAGAATGACAGGGGAAGTGGGTGAAAAACTGTTTTTT. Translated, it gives CASRMTGEVGEKLFF.

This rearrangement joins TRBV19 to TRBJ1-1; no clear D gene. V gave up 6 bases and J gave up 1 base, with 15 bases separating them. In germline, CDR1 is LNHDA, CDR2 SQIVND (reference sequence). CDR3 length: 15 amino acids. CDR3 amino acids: CASREFGRENTEAFF. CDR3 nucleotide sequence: TGTGCCAGTAGGGAGTTTGGGCGGGAGAACACTGAAGCTTTCTTT.

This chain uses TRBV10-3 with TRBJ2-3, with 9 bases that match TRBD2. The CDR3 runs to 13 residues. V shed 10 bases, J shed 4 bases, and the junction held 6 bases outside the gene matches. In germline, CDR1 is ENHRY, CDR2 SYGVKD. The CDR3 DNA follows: TGTGCCACGTTAGCGGGGGAGGCAGATACGCAGTATTTT. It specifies CATLAGEADTQYF.

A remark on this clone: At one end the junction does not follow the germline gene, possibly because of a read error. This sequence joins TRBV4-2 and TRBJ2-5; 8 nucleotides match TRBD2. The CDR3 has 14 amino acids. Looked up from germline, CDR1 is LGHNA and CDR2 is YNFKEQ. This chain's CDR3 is CASSQERREGPFHF. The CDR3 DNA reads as TGTGCCAGCAGCCAAGAGAGACGGGAGGGCCCGTTTCACTTC.

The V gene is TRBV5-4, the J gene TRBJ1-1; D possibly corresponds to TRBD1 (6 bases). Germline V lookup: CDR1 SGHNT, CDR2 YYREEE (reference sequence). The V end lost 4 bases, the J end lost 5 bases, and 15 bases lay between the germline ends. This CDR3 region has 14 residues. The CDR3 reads CASSPGGLNTEAFF. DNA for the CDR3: TGTGCCAGCAGCCCGGGGGGGCTCAATACTGAAGCTTTCTTT.

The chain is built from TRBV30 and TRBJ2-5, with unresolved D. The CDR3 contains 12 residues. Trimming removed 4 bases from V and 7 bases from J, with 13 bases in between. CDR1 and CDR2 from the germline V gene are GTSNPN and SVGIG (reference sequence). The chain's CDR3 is CAWTVYRGTQYF. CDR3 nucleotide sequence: TGTGCCTGGACCGTTTATCGAGGGACCCAGTACTTC.

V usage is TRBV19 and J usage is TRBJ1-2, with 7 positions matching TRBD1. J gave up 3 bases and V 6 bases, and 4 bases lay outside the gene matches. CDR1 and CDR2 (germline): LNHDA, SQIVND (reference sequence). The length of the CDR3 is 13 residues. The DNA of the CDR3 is TGTGCCAGTAGCAGGGGGTTTGACTATGGCTACACCTTC. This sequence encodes CASSRGFDYGYTF.

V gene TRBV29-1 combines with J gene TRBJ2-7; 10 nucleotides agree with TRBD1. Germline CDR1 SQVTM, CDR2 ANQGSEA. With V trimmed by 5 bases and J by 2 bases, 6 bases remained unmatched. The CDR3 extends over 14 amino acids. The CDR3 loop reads CSVRPGQGTYEQYF. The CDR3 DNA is TGCAGCGTTCGCCCGGGACAGGGGACCTACGAGCAGTACTTC.

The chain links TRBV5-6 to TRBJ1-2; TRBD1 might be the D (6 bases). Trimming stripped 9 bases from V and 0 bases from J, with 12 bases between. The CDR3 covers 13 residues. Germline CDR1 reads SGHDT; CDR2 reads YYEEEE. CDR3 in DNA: TGTGCCACCCGGACAGATTCTAACTATGGCTACACCTTC. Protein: CATRTDSNYGYTF.

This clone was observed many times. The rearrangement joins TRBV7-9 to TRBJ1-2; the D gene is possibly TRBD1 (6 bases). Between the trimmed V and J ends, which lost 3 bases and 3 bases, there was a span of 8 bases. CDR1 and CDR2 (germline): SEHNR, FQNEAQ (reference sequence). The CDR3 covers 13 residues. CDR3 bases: TGTGCCAGCAGCTTCTGGACAGACTATGGCTACACCTTC. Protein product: CASSFWTDYGYTF. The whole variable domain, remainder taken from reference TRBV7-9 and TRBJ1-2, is DTGVSQNPRHKITKRGQNVTFRCDPISEHNRLYWYRQTLGQGPEFLTYFQNEAQLEKSRLLSDRFSAERPKGSFSTLEIQRTEQGDSAMYLCASSFWTDYGYTFGSGTRLTVV.

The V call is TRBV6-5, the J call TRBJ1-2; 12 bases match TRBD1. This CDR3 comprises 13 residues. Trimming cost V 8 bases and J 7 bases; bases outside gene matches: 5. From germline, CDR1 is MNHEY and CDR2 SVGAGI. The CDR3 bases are TGTGCCAGCGGGACAGGGGGCGCCGCTGGCTACACCTTC. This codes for CASGTGGAAGYTF.

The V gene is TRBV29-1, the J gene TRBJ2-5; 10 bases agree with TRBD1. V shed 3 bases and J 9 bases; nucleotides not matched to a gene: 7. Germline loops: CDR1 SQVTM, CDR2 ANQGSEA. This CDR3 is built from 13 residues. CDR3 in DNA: TGCAGCGTTGAGGACAGGGGGACCGGGCCCCAGTACTTC. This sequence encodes CSVEDRGTGPQYF.

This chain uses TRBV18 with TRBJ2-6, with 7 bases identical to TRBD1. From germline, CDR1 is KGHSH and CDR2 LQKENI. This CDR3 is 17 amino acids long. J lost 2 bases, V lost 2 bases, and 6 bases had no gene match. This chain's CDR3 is CASSPKDREPGANVLTF. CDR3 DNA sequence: TGTGCCAGCTCACCAAAAGACAGGGAACCTGGGGCCAACGTCCTGACTTTC.

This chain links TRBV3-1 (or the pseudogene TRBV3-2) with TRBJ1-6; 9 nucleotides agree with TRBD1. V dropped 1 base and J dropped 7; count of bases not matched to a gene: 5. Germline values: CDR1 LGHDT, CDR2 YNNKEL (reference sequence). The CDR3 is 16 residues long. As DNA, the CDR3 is TGTGCCAGCAGCCAAGGTCCGGGACAGGGAAATTCACCCCTCCACTTT. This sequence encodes CASSQGPGQGNSPLHF.

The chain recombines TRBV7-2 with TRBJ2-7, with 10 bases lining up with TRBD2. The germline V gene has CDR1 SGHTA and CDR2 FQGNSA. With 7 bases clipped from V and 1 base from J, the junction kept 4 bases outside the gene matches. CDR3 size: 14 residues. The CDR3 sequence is CASTWTSGSYEQYF. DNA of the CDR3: TGTGCCAGCACCTGGACTAGCGGATCCTACGAGCAGTACTTC.

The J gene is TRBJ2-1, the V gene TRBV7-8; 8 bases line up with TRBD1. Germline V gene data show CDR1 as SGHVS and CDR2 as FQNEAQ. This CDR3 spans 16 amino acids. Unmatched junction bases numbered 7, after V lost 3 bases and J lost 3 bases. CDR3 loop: CASSFYGQGGYNEQFF. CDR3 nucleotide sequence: TGTGCCAGCAGCTTTTACGGACAGGGAGGCTACAATGAGCAGTTCTTC.

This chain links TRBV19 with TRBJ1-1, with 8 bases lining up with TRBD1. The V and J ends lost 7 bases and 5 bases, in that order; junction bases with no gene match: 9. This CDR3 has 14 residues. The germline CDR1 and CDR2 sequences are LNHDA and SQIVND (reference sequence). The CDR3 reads CASTRPGGVTEAFF. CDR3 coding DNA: TGTGCCAGTACCCGACCAGGGGGCGTAACTGAAGCTTTCTTT.

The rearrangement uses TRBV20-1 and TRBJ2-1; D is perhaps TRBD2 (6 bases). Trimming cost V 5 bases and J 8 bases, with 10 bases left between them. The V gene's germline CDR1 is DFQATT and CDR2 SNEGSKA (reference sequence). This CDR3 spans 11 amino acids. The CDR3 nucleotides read TGCAGTGCTCCGGGGGTCTATGAGCAGTTCTTC. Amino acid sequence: CSAPGVYEQFF.

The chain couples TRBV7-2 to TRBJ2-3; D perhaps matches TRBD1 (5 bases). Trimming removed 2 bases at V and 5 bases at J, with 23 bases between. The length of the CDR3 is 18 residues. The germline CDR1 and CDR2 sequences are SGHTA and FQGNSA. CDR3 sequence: CASSLFSQGRSKRDTQYF. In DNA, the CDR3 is TGTGCCAGCAGCTTATTCTCCCAGGGAAGGTCGAAACGAGATACGCAGTATTTT. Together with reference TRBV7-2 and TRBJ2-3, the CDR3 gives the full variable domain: GAGVSQSPSNKVTEKGKDVELRCDPISGHTALYWYRQSLGQGLEFLIYFQGNSAPDKSGLPSDRFSAERTGGSVSTLTIQRTQQEDSAVYLCASSLFSQGRSKRDTQYFGPGTRLTVL.

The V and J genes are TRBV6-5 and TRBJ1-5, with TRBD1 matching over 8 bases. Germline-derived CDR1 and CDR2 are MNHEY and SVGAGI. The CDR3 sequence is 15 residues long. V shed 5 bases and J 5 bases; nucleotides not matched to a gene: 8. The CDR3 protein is CASSPQGAGHQPQHF. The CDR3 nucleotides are TGTGCCAGCAGTCCTCAGGGGGCGGGTCATCAGCCCCAGCATTTT.

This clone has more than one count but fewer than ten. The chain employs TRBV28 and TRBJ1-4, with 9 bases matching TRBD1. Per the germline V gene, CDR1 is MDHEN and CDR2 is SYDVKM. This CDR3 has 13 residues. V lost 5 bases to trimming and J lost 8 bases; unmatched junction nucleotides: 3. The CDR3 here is CASSGTGYEKLFF. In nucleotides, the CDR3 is TGTGCCAGCAGTGGGACAGGGTACGAAAAACTGTTTTTT.

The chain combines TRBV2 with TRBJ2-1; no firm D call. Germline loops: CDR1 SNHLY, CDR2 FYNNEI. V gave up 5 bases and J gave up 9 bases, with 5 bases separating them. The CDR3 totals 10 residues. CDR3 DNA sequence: TGTGCCAGCAGTTATAGTGAGCAGTTCTTC. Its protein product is CASSYSEQFF.